A selection of T cell receptor beta chains follows, all from one sample in a study of T cells after posttransplantation cyclophosphamide. Assay used: immunoSEQ multiplex PCR; TCRdb lists only in-frame clones, some missing. The profile covers about 52,000 clones, with 86% appearing a single time and approximately 2.6% taken by the ten largest. Sequencing was done on a sample of PBMCs. These receptor sequences come from a man aged 25-45 years with a blood cancer, CMV-positive, and with a related stem cell donor. The conserved cysteine and the conserved F or W are not part of the CDR3 here. Each record gives: V gene, J gene, CDR3 protein.

TRBV25-1	TRBJ2-3	ASYRCPCTDTQY
TRBV9	TRBJ2-1	ASSVALAGGYNEQF
TRBV11-1	TRBJ2-7	ASSLNSNNRDRPYEQY
TRBV6-6	TRBJ2-1	ASSYSSERPQEQF
TRBV28	TRBJ2-3	ASSLRPGLVGVTDTQY
TRBV7-3	TRBJ2-7	ASSLGPGVSYEQY
TRBV7-9	TRBJ1-4	ASSLGTVNEKLF
TRBV4-1	TRBJ2-7	ASSQAGGWEQY
TRBV18	TRBJ1-4	ASCGQTNEKLF
TRBV19	TRBJ2-2	ASTLGGASNTGELF
TRBV29-1	TRBJ1-2	SVEDRDRGGYT
TRBV25-1	TRBJ2-3	ASSFMGARADTQY
TRBV4-1	TRBJ2-1	ASSQSGSHSYNEQF
TRBV11-2	TRBJ2-3	ASSLWGPDTQY
TRBV27	TRBJ2-7	ASASGTSVYEQY
TRBV5-4	TRBJ2-1	ASSSGRSTNEQF
TRBV7-2	TRBJ1-5	ASGGTQPQH
TRBV9	TRBJ2-6	ASDRGSGANVLT
TRBV5-1	TRBJ2-5	ASSSGGGETQY
TRBV5-1	TRBJ2-5	ASSLGTNQETQY
TRBV29-1	TRBJ2-7	SVARPSAPYEQY
TRBV10-3	TRBJ1-1	AISGQGGSAF
TRBV28	TRBJ1-5	ASSSPGGRSNQPQH
TRBV29-1	TRBJ2-3	SVGRGAAWTDTQY
TRBV5-6	TRBJ2-7	ASSPRLAAEQY
TRBV5-1	TRBJ2-1	ASSVRPSSGNNEQF
TRBV7-9	TRBJ1-5	ASSLTGERQPQH
TRBV5-1	TRBJ2-7	ASSLEGTGSYEQY
TRBV14	TRBJ2-2	ASSQETGRRTGELF
TRBV9	TRBJ2-7	ASSPRLAGVYEQY
TRBV19	TRBJ2-5	ASSVRDRGWETQY
TRBV14	TRBJ1-3	ASSQGGSGNTIY
TRBV28	TRBJ1-2	ASIPDRNYGYT
TRBV7-2	TRBJ2-2	ASSLEYGGLNTGELF
TRBV28	TRBJ2-3	ASSPTGRGTQY
TRBV18	TRBJ2-7	ASSSLAGARNYEQY
TRBV27	TRBJ1-4	ASSFSATNEKLF
TRBV9	TRBJ2-7	ASSAGGYYEQY
TRBV9	TRBJ1-3	ASSDTRGPGNTIY
TRBV14	TRBJ2-7	ASSDTGTGNEQY
TRBV28	TRBJ2-1	ASLQASGYNEQF
TRBV11-2	TRBJ2-2	ASSTSEGGTGELF
TRBV5-6	TRBJ2-6	ASSFRSGANVLT
TRBV5-1	TRBJ2-7	ASRSHSYEQY
TRBV7-8	TRBJ2-7	ASSSGQGGQY
TRBV29-1	TRBJ2-1	SAYWTGASSYNEQF
TRBV5-4	TRBJ1-1	ASSSRGTEAF
TRBV5-1	TRBJ2-6	ASSPGDSGANVLT
TRBV7-8	TRBJ1-4	ASSLRAGDEKLF
TRBV9	TRBJ1-1	ASSFSGTGEVEAF
TRBV29-1	TRBJ1-1	SIGGWGAF
TRBV5-4	TRBJ2-7	ASSPGTGQAYEQY
TRBV4-3	TRBJ2-6	ASSQDRASGANVLT
TRBV15	TRBJ2-7	ATSRESAGSYEQY
TRBV6-6	TRBJ1-5	ASSFPGPERGQPQH